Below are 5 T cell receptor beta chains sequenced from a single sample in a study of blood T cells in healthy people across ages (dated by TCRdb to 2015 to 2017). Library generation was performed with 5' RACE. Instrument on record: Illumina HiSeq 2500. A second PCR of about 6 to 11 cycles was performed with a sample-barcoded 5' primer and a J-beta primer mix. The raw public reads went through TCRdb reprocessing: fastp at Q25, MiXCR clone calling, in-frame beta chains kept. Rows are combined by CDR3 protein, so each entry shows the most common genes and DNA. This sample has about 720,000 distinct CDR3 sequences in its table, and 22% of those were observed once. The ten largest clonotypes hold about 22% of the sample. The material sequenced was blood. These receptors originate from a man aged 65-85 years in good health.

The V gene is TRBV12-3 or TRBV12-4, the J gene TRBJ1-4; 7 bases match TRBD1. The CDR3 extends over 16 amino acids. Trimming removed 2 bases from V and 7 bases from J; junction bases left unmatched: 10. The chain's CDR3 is CASSLSRQGWGEKLFF. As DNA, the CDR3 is TGTGCCAGCAGTTTATCCAGACAGGGCTGGGGTGAAAAACTGTTTTTT.

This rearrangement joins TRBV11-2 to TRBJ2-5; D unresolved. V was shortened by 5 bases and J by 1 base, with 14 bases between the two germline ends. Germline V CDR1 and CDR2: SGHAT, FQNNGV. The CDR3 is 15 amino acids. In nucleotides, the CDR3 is TGTGCCAGCAGCCCCTTTAAAACCAGCCAAGAGACCCAGTACTTC. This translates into CASSPFKTSQETQYF. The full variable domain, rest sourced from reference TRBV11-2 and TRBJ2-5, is EAGVAQSPRYKIIEKRQSVAFWCNPISGHATLYWYQQILGQGPKLLIQFQNNGVVDDSQLPKDRFSAERLKGVDSTLKIQPAKLEDSAVYLCASSPFKTSQETQYFGPGTRLLVL.

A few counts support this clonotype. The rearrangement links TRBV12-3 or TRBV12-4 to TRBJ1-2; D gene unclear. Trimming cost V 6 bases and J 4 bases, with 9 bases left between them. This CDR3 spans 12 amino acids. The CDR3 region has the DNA TGTGCCAGCAGAGACGCTTTCTATGGCTACACCTTC. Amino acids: CASRDAFYGYTF.

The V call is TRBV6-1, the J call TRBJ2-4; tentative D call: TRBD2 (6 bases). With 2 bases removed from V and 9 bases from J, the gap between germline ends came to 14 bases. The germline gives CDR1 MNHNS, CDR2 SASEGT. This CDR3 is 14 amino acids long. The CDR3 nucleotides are TGTGCCAGCAGTGAAATGCCACTAGCTGCCATTCAGTACTTC. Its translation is CASSEMPLAAIQYF.

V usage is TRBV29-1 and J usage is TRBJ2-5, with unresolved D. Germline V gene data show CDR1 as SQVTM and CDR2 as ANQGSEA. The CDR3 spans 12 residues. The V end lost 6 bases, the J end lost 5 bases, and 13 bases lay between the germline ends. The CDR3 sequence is CSVDLYGETQYF. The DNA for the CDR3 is TGCAGCGTAGACTTATATGGGGAGACCCAGTACTTC.